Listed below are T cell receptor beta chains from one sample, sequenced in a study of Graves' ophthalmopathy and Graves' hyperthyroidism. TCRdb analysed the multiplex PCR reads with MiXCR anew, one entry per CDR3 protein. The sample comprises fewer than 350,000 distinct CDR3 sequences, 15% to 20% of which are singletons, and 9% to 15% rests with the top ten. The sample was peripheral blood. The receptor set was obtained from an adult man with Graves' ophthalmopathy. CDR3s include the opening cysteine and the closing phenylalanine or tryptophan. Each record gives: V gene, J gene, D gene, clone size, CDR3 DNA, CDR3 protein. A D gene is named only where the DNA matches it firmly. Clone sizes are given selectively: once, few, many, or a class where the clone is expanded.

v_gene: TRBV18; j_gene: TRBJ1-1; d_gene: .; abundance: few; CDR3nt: TGTGCCAGCTCACCACCGATTTCCTTTGAAGCTTTCTTT; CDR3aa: CASSPPISFEAFF
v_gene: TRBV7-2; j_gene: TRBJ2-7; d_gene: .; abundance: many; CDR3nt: TGTGCCAGCAGCTTCGGGGGGCGCAGGGCCTACGAGCAGTACTTC; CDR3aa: CASSFGGRRAYEQYF
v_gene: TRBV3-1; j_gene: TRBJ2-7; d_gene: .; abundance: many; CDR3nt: TGTGCCAGCAGCCAAGTTCCGGGGACCTACGAGCAGTACTTC; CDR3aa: CASSQVPGTYEQYF
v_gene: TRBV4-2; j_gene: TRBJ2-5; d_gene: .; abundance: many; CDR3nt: TGTGCCAGCAGCCCCAGGCTAGATAGCGGAGAGACCCAGTACTTC; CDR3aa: CASSPRLDSGETQYF
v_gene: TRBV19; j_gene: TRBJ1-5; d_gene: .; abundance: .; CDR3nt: TGTGCCGGGGGGGACATTCATCAGCCCCAGCATTTT; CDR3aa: CAGGDIHQPQHF
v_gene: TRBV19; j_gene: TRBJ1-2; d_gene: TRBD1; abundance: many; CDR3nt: TGTGCCAGTAGTCCACAGACAGGGTTTGCCTATGGCTACACCTTC; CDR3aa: CASSPQTGFAYGYTF
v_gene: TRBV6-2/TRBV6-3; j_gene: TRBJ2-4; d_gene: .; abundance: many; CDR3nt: TGTGCCAGCAGTTACCATCTAGGCAGTGCAGCCAAAAACATTCAGTACTTC; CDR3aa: CASSYHLGSAAKNIQYF
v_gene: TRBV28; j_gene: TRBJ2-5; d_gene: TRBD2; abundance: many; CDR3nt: TGTGCCAGCCGGGCCTGGGGGGGGGAGACCCAGTACTTC; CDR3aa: CASRAWGGETQYF
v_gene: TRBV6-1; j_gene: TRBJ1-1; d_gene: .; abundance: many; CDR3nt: TGTGCCAGCAGCCGACAGTACAGCACTGAAGCTTTCTTT; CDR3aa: CASSRQYSTEAFF
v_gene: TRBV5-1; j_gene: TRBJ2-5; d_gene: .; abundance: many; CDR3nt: TGCGCCAGCACAGGGACCCAAGAGACCCAGTACTTC; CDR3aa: CASTGTQETQYF
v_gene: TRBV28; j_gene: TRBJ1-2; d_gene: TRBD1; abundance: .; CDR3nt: TGTGCCAGCAGTCCCGGGGACAGGGAGGGTGGCTACACCTTC; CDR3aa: CASSPGDREGGYTF